This TCR beta chain was recovered during a study of human CD8 memory T cell subsets. The CDR3 has 17 residues. Germline assignment: CDR1 MNHNS and CDR2 SASEGT. The authors made TCR beta libraries using UMI-labeled 5' RACE. No DNA is given; TCRdb re-called the 5' RACE reads and lists each CDR3 protein once. The sample table includes 10,000 to 11,000 distinct CDR3 sequences. The sequence was collected from a human donor in good health. The sample was CD8+ T cells from PBMCs. The chain employs TRBV6-1 and TRBJ2-3; TCRdb's D call, TRBD2, is unchecked because there is no DNA. CDR3 residues: CASSQGLAGGLGDTQYF.